Given below is one T cell receptor (beta chain) in context. Its antigen target is currently unknown. No base-level quality is on record; no much larger clone is a single base apart. The record originates from a study of shared clonotypes between healthy human individuals (TCRdb year 2020). Study-level background: A few men and two women, aged 18 to 49 years, made up the cohort. For each donor, CD4 naive and CD4 memory were each given three plates, CD8 naive was given two plates, and CD8 memory was given one plate. To estimate repertoire size and how much clonotype sharing occurs between individuals, the study deeply sequenced the blood TCR repertoires of five or six healthy adults. To increase sequencing depth and limit assay-specific biases, TCR repertoire library preparation and sequencing were carried out by different laboratories using diverse techniques. Between about 0.85 and 10 billion PBMCs per donor were obtained by leukapheresis.

Results and caveats for the whole study, not just this receptor: Across several donors, approximately 5% of naive CD4, roughly 3.5% of naive CD8, about 2% of memory CD4, and about 0.4% of memory CD8 clonotypes were shared. Sampling was limited to blood, and TCR repertoires in tissue likely differ from TCR repertoires in blood. Because the study included a small number of donors, the genetic and exposure-history diversity represented was limited. Estimated clonotype richness was generally larger for naive than for memory subsets. Pairwise subsampling led to the expectation that sequencing depth would affect the degree of clonotype sharing among donors. Compared with non-shared clonotypes, the clonotypes found in all four sorted-subset donors had higher generation probabilities. Rarefaction of sorted-subset datasets indicated incomplete sequencing despite the large sequencing depth.

Including the terminal cysteine and phenylalanine, the CDR3 comprises 17 residues. Of all the DNA, just the CDR3 is kept, 51 bases in frame from base 1. In the germline V gene, CDR1 corresponds to MDHEN and CDR2 to SYDVKM. V lost 6 bases and J lost 2 bases, and the count of bases not matched to a germline gene is 6. Using the deep immunoSEQ assay, TCR CDR3 regions were amplified from genomic DNA by multiplex PCR. Genomic DNA extracted from each cell subset was distributed evenly over all wells of several immunoSEQ 96-well plates, and each plate served as one replicate. Each replicate PCR for sorted subsets received approximately 200 ng genomic DNA, equal to tens of thousands of T cell genomes. Purified libraries were quantified with a Qubit 3.0 fluorometer, sized on a Bioanalyzer 2100, and re-quantified with the KAPA Library Quantification kit. Each immunoSEQ 96-well plate was sequenced on its own single-read 150-cycle Illumina NextSeq 550 flow cell. Per the source publication's procedure: Because the immunoSEQ output held only junctional sequences and lacked quality scores, the filtering could not match the filtering applied to full-length reads. To assign V/J genes and CDR3, sequences were annotated against IMGT germline references using PyIR, a Python wrapper for IgBLAST v1.9. Reads were filtered out if the reads had weak V/J assignments (E-value above 1e-6), no CDR3, stop codons, out-of-frame junctions, or ambiguous translated residues. A V3J clonotype was defined by an identical inferred V gene, J gene, and CDR3 amino acid sequence. The percentage overlap between two repertoires was calculated by dividing the number of shared unique clonotypes by the size of the smaller repertoire. Richness of each repertoire was evaluated using RTK rarefaction, the Chao1 estimator, and Recon v2.1 estimates of unobserved clonotypes. For all TCRbeta clonotypes obtained by the gDNA method from a handful of donors, generation probabilities were computed with OLGA. TCRdb carries this immuneACCESS record with in-frame sequences only. Its versions omit some clonotypes, under half of them owing to an unresolved V gene in the studies checked, with the rest unexplained. V and J calls and clone size are those listed in that table; D and trimming were worked out from the DNA. The sample table shows millions of clones, and around 94% are seen once. About 0.13% of the sample goes to the ten largest clones.

The donors were healthy, HIV-negative adults with no recently reported acute infections or vaccinations. Only Caucasian adults living in Nashville, Tennessee, USA were represented among the donors. CD4+ T cells were enriched by magnetic negative selection; naive cells were then positively selected on CD45RA, and the negative fraction formed the memory subset. Blood was obtained by leukapheresis, after which PBMCs were separated by Ficoll-Histopaque density gradient centrifugation and cryopreserved in liquid nitrogen vapor phase. Purity and quantity of every magnetically sorted T cell population were checked by analytical flow cytometry. Each sorted fraction had its genomic DNA isolated and then quantified by UV absorbance on a Nanodrop 2000c.

The receptor comes from a man aged 18 to 30 in good health. The receptor chain draws on TRBV28 and TRBJ2-6; 11 of the junction bases match TRBD1. Sequences were obtained from naive CD4+ T cells sorted from blood. This sample's cell subset or site label indicates: CD45RA+ positively selected. The CDR3 region reads CASRYGTGGPGANVLTF. The DNA sequence is as follows: TGTGCCAGCAGGTACGGGACAGGGGGGCCTGGGGCCAACGTCCTGACTTTC.